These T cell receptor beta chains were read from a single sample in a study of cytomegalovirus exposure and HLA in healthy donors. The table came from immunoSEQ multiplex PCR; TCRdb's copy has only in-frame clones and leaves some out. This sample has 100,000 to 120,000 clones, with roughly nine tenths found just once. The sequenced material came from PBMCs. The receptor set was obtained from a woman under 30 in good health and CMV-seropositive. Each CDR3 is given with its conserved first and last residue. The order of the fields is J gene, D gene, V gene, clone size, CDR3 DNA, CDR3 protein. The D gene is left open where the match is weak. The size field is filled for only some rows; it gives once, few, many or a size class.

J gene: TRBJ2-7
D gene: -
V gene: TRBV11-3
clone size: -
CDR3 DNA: TGTGCCAGCAGCTTATCGGGACTGCACCCCTACGAGCAGTACTTC
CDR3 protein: CASSLSGLHPYEQYF

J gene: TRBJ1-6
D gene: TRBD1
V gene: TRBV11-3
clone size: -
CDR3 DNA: TGTGCCAGCAGCTTAGCTACAGGGGGCTATTCACCCCTCCACTTT
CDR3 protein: CASSLATGGYSPLHF

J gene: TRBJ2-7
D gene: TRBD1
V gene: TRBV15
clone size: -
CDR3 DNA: TGTGCCACCAAGAGCCGGGACAGGGGTCACGAGCAGTACTTC
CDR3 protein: CATKSRDRGHEQYF

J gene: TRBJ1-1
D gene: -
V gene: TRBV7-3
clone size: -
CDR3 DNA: TGTGCCAGCAGCTTATCCGGGACTACCACTGAAGCTTTCTTT
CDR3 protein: CASSLSGTTTEAFF

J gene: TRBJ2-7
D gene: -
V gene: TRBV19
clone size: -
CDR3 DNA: TGTGCCAGTAGTAGCACGGGAGTTTGGGAGCAGTACTTC
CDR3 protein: CASSSTGVWEQYF

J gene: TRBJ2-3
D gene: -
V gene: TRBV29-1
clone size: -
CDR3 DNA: TGCAGCGTTGTAGGGGGAATAGGAACAGATACGCAGTATTTT
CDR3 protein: CSVVGGIGTDTQYF

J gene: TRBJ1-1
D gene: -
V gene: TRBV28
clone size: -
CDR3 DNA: TGTGCCAGCAGTTCCGCTGTATTGGCGAACACTGAAGCTTTCTTT
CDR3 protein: CASSSAVLANTEAFF

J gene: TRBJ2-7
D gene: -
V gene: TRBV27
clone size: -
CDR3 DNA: TGTGCCAGCAAGGCCCCTGGAGTCTCCTACGAGCAGTACTTC
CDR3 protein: CASKAPGVSYEQYF

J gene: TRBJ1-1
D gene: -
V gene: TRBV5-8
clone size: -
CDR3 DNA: TGTGCCAGCAAGACACCCCAGGGATTGAACACTGAAGCTTTCTTT
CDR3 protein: CASKTPQGLNTEAFF

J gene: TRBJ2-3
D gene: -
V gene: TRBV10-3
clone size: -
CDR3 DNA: TGTGCCATCGGACAGATAAGCACAGATACGCAGTATTTT
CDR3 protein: CAIGQISTDTQYF

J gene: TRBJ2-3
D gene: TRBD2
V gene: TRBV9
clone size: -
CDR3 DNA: TGTGCCAGCAGCGTAGCTGCTAGCGGGAGTACCGTTCCAGATACGCAGTATTTT
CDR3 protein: CASSVAASGSTVPDTQYF

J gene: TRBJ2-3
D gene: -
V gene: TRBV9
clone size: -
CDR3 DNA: TGTGCCAGCAGCCAATCCGCCGGAGATACGCAGTATTTT
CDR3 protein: CASSQSAGDTQYF

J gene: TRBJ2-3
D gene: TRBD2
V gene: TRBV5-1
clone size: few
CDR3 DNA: TGCGCCAGCAGCACTAGCGGGAGGGTCACAGATACGCAGTATTTT
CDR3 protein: CASSTSGRVTDTQYF

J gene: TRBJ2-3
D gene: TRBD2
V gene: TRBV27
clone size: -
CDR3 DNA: TGTGCCAGCAGTTTTTGGGCTAGCGGGGGGTCTAGCACAGATACGCAGTATTTT
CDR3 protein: CASSFWASGGSSTDTQYF

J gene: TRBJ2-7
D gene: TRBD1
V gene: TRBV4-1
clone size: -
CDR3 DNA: TGCGCCAGCAGCCAAGATAGGAGGGCAGGGGGCACTTACGAGCAGTACTTC
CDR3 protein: CASSQDRRAGGTYEQYF

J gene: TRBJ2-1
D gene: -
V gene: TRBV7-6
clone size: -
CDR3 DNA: TGTGCCAGCAGCCCCACCGGCAATGAGCAGTTCTTC
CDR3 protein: CASSPTGNEQFF

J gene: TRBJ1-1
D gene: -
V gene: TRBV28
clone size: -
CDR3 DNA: TGTGCCAGCAGTCCTTTACATCTTCTACAGCAGACTGAAGCTTTCTTT
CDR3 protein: CASSPLHLLQQTEAFF

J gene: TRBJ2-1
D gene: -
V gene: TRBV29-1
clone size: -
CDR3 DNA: TGCAGCTCCTGGACAGACCTCTCCTACAATGAGCAGTTCTTC
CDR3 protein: CSSWTDLSYNEQFF

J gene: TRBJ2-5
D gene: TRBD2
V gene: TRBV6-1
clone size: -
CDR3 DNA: TGTGCCAGCAGTGCCATATTGGGGGGGGTTCAAGAGACCCAGTACTTC
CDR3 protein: CASSAILGGVQETQYF

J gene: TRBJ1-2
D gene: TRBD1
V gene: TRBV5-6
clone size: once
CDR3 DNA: TGTGCCAGCAGCCCGGACCGGACAGGCCTTTATAACTATGGCTACACCTTC
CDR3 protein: CASSPDRTGLYNYGYTF

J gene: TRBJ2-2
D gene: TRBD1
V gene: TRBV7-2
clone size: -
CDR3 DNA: TGTGCCAGCAGCTTCACAGGGGCCACCGGGGAGCTGTTTTTT
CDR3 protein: CASSFTGATGELFF

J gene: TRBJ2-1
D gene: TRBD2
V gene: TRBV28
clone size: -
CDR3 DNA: TGTGCCAGCAGTAACCCACTAGCGGGGGTCTACAATGAGCAGTTCTTC
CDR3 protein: CASSNPLAGVYNEQFF

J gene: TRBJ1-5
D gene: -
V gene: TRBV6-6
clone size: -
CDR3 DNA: TGTGCCAGCAGTTACTCTTCCAGGGGAGGCAATCAGCCCCAGCATTTT
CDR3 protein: CASSYSSRGGNQPQHF

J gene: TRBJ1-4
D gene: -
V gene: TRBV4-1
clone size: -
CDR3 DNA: TGCGCCAGCAGCCAAAGCAGGGTTGGACATGAAAAACTGTTTTTT
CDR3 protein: CASSQSRVGHEKLFF

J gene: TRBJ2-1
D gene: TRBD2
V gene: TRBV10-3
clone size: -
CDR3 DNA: TGTGCCATCAGTGAGTCCCCCCTAGCGGCTGATTACAATGAGCAGTTCTTC
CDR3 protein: CAISESPLAADYNEQFF

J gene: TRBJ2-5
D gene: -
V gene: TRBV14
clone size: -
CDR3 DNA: TGTGCCAGCAGCCAAGAAGGGCGGGGCATGGGGACCCAGTACTTC
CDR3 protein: CASSQEGRGMGTQYF

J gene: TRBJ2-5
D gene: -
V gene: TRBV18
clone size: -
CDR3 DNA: TGTGCCAGCTCACCAGGTGTACCGGCGGGGCAAGAGACCCAGTACTTC
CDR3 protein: CASSPGVPAGQETQYF

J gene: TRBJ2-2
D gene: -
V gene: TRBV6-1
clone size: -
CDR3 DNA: TGTGCCAGCAGGGACAGAAACACCGGGGAGCTGTTTTTT
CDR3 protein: CASRDRNTGELFF

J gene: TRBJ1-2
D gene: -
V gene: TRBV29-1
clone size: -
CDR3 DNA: TGCAGCGTGAGCAGGGATGGTAACTATGGCTACACCTTC
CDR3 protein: CSVSRDGNYGYTF

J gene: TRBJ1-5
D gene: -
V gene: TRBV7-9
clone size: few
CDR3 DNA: TGTGCCAGCTCAGATAGCAATCAGCCCCAGCATTTT
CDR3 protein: CASSDSNQPQHF

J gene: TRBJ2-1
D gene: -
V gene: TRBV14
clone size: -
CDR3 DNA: TGTGCCAGCAGTTCCATTCCGGGACAAAGCTCCTACAATGAGCAGTTCTTC
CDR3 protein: CASSSIPGQSSYNEQFF